Below are 17 T cell receptor beta chains sequenced from a single sample in a study of T cells after posttransplantation cyclophosphamide. Profiling relied on immunoSEQ multiplex PCR, and the TCRdb table lists in-frame clones only, not all of them. The data contain some 14,000 clones, around four fifths of them singletons. Specimen: memory CD4+ T cells sorted from PBMCs. The receptors were gathered from a man aged 50 or older.

The chain has TRBV6-1 and TRBJ1-2; D remains ambiguous. The V end was cut by 4 bases, the J end by 0 bases, with 15 bases between. Looked up from germline, CDR1 is MNHNS and CDR2 is SASEGT. This CDR3 spans 16 amino acids. CDR3 nucleotide sequence: TGTGCCAGCAGTGGTTCGTGGCGGAGAACTAACTATGGCTACACCTTC. This codes for CASSGSWRRTNYGYTF.

V is TRBV15 and J is TRBJ1-5; unclear D gene. V lost 4 bases, J lost 5 bases, and 9 bases lay in between. This CDR3 comprises 13 residues. CDR1 and CDR2 from the germline V gene are LNHNV and YYDKDF (reference sequence). CDR3 residues: CATSTGSHQPQHF. As DNA, the CDR3 is TGTGCCACCAGCACGGGGTCCCATCAGCCCCAGCATTTT.

This chain joins TRBV5-1 and TRBJ1-1; D is undetermined. The length of the CDR3 is 14 residues. The V end was cut by 3 bases, the J end by 0 bases, with 9 bases between. Germline loops: CDR1 SGHRS, CDR2 YFSETQ. The DNA for the CDR3 is TGCGCCAGCAGCTCGAACGGTATGAACACTGAAGCTTTCTTT. Translating it yields CASSSNGMNTEAFF. Together with reference TRBV5-1 and TRBJ1-1, the CDR3 gives the full variable domain: KAGVTQTPRYLIKTRGQQVTLSCSPISGHRSVSWYQQTPGQGLQFLFEYFSETQRNKGNFPGRFSGRQFSNSRSEMNVSTLELGDSALYLCASSSNGMNTEAFFGQGTRLTVV.

The rearrangement joins TRBV5-4 to TRBJ1-6, with unresolved D. The CDR3 consists of 14 residues. V shed 4 bases and J shed 7 bases, with 12 bases lying between them. The germline gives CDR1 SGHNT, CDR2 YYREEE (reference sequence). CDR3 loop: CASSLEVLNSPLHF. DNA for the CDR3: TGTGCCAGCAGCCTAGAGGTTCTAAATTCACCCCTCCACTTT.

The V gene is TRBV9, the J gene TRBJ2-1, with 8 bases fitting TRBD2. The V gene end was trimmed by 3 bases and the J gene end by 4 bases; junction bases not matched to a gene: 9. There are 16 residues in the CDR3. CDR1 and CDR2 from the germline V gene are SGDLS and YYNGEE. This CDR3 is CASSDGAGGPYNEQFF. Here the CDR3 DNA reads TGTGCCAGCAGCGATGGGGCGGGGGGCCCATACAATGAGCAGTTCTTC.

The chain uses TRBV29-1 and TRBJ1-2; D not resolved. V shed 4 bases and J shed 8 bases, with 17 bases lying between them. CDR3 size: 13 residues. Germline loops: CDR1 SQVTM, CDR2 ANQGSEA. In DNA form, the CDR3 reads TGCAGCGTTGTTGTTTCTGAGGGCCGGGGCTACACCTTC. It encodes CSVVVSEGRGYTF.

This chain connects TRBV29-1 to TRBJ2-3, with a possible D match to TRBD1 (5 bases). V shed 8 bases and J shed 4 bases, with 10 bases lying between them. This CDR3 spans 11 amino acids. Germline CDR1 SQVTM, CDR2 ANQGSEA. CDR3 DNA: TGCAGCACCAAACAGGCAGATACGCAGTATTTT. Its translation is CSTKQADTQYF.

The rearrangement joins TRBV11-3 to TRBJ1-1; D might be TRBD1 (6 bases). Trimming took 6 bases from V and 5 from J, leaving 16 bases between them. The CDR3 covers 14 residues. Germline V CDR1 and CDR2: SGHNT, YENEEA. CDR3 nucleotide sequence: TGTGCCAGCAGTCAGGGGTGGTTTGGGACTGAAGCTTTCTTT. Its translation: CASSQGWFGTEAFF.

The chain is built from TRBV2 and TRBJ1-2; D is perhaps TRBD1 (5 bases). The germline V gene has CDR1 SNHLY and CDR2 FYNNEI. The CDR3 runs to 13 residues. Trimming cost V 7 bases and J 4 bases, with 13 bases left between them. The CDR3 loop reads CASKKTDSYGYTF. Here the CDR3 DNA reads TGTGCCAGCAAAAAGACAGACTCCTATGGCTACACCTTC. Supplemented by reference TRBV2 and TRBJ1-2, the full variable domain reads EPEVTQTPSHQVTQMGQEVILRCVPISNHLYFYWYRQILGQKVEFLVSFYNNEISEKSEIFDDQFSVERPDGSNFTLKIRSTKLEDSAMYFCASKKTDSYGYTFGSGTRLTVV.

This chain joins TRBV10-3 and TRBJ2-5; D is perhaps TRBD1 (5 bases). Per the germline V gene, CDR1 is ENHRY and CDR2 is SYGVKD. V was clipped by 3 bases and J by 7 bases, with 18 bases between them. The CDR3 has 15 residues. CDR3 nucleotides: TGTGCCATCAGTGAAGGGCTAAGTCGTACAGGGACCCAGTACTTC. This codes for CAISEGLSRTGTQYF.

The V gene is TRBV9, the J gene TRBJ2-3; the D gene is possibly TRBD2 (5 bases). V lost 7 bases and J 2 bases, leaving 8 bases between the germline ends. Looked up from germline, CDR1 is SGDLS and CDR2 is YYNGEE. This CDR3 is built from 12 residues. CDR3 residues: CASSGVTDTQYF. CDR3 coding DNA: TGTGCCAGCTCCGGGGTCACAGATACGCAGTATTTT.

The chain carries TRBV6-1 and TRBJ2-7; 9 bases fit TRBD1. CDR1 is MNHNS, CDR2 SASEGT, per germline. The CDR3 sequence is 14 residues long. V lost 8 bases and J lost 2; bases outside the gene matches: 7. The CDR3 loop is CASRDRESPYEQYF. The CDR3 DNA sequence: TGTGCCAGCCGGGACAGGGAATCCCCCTACGAGCAGTACTTC.

The chain carries TRBV10-3 and TRBJ2-5; D may be TRBD2 (6 bases). The better agreement between TRBJ2-7 and the DNA end casts doubt on the J call. The CDR3 totals 11 residues. Germline assignment: CDR1 ENHRY and CDR2 SYGVKD. The CDR3 DNA reads as TGTGCCATCAGAGGAGGGTACGAGCAGTACTTC. Protein product: CAIRGGYEQYF.

The chain links TRBV4-3 to TRBJ2-7, with D maybe TRBD1 (5 bases). CDR3 length: 13 amino acids. Germline V lookup: CDR1 LGHNA, CDR2 YSLEER. The V end lost 4 bases, the J end lost 7 bases, and 14 bases lay between the germline ends. CDR3 residues: CASSRDSRTEQYF. The CDR3 coding sequence is TGCGCCAGCAGCCGAGATTCCCGGACAGAGCAGTACTTC.

The rearrangement joins TRBV4-2 to TRBJ1-2; no clear D gene. Trimming left V 0 bases short and J 2 bases short, with 22 bases between. The CDR3 loop spans 19 amino acids. Germline CDR1 is LGHNA and CDR2 is YNFKEQ. CDR3 nucleotide sequence: TGTGCCAGCAGCCAAGATATGTACTCCTGGAGGGCCCCGAACTATGGCTACACCTTC. Translated: CASSQDMYSWRAPNYGYTF.

V usage is TRBV7-2 and J usage is TRBJ2-7, with 7 nucleotides matching TRBD2. The germline V gene has CDR1 SGHTA and CDR2 FQGNSA. Germline trimming cut 4 bases from V and 2 bases from J; bases unmatched to any gene: 8. The CDR3 length is 15 residues. The CDR3 loop is CASSYESSGTYEQYF. The DNA for the CDR3 is TGTGCCAGCAGCTACGAATCTAGCGGAACCTACGAGCAGTACTTC.

V and J are TRBV5-1 and TRBJ2-2; 7 positions agree with TRBD1. Germline values: CDR1 SGHRS, CDR2 YFSETQ. The CDR3 runs to 14 residues. V trimming: 1 base; J trimming: 4 bases; junction bases outside the gene matches: 1. CDR3 amino acids: CASSLTGVTGELFF. The CDR3 bases are TGCGCCAGCAGCTTGACAGGGGTCACCGGGGAGCTGTTTTTT. Complete variable domain (other parts from reference TRBV5-1 and TRBJ2-2): KAGVTQTPRYLIKTRGQQVTLSCSPISGHRSVSWYQQTPGQGLQFLFEYFSETQRNKGNFPGRFSGRQFSNSRSEMNVSTLELGDSALYLCASSLTGVTGELFFGEGSRLTVL.